The present TCR beta chain was sequenced within a study of T cells after yellow fever vaccination. This clonotype came up a few times. Its antigen is still unknown. Germline loops: CDR1 DFQATT, CDR2 SNEGSKA (reference sequence). V lost 5 bases, J lost 6 bases, and 13 bases lay in between. The CDR3 is made up of 12 amino acids. General study findings and limits: When the response was secondary, it was weaker but reached its peak faster, day 5 versus 15. Clones from primary vaccination mostly reappeared after the booster (96% CD4, under 90% CD8).

The 5'RACE template-switching step produced TCR cDNA and added a universal primer site and UMIs. A single record per CDR3 protein comes from TCRdb applying MiXCR to the 5' RACE reads. The sample carries just under 600,000 distinct CDR3 sequences, roughly 13% recorded once. This TCR came from a man aged 30 to 45 who received the YFV17D yellow fever vaccine. The chain is built from TRBV20-1 and TRBJ1-2; D perhaps matches TRBD1 (6 bases). The source material was PBMCs, sampled on the day of the yellow fever booster vaccination. This chain's CDR3 is CSAPLGANGYTF. The CDR3, as DNA: TGCAGTGCTCCTCTGGGGGCGAATGGCTACACCTTC.